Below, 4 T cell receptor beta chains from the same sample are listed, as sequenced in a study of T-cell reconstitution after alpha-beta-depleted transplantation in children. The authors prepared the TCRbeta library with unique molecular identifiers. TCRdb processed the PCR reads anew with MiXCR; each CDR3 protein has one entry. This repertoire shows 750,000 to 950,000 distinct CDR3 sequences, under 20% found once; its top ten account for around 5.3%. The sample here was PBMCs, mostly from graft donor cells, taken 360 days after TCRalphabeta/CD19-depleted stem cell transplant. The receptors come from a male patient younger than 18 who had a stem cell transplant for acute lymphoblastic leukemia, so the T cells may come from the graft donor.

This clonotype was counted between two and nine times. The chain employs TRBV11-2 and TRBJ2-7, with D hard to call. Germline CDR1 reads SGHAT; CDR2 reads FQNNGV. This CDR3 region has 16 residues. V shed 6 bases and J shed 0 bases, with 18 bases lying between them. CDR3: CASRGIKAGDSYEQYF. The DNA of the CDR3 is TGTGCCAGCAGAGGAATCAAGGCTGGGGACTCCTACGAGCAGTACTTC. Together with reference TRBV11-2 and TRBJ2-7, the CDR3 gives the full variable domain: EAGVAQSPRYKIIEKRQSVAFWCNPISGHATLYWYQQILGQGPKLLIQFQNNGVVDDSQLPKDRFSAERLKGVDSTLKIQPAKLEDSAVYLCASRGIKAGDSYEQYFGPGTRLTVT.

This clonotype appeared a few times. The CDR3 coding sequence is TGTGCCAGCAGCTTAGACAGGGCGGCCAATGAGCAGTTCTTC. Translated: CASSLDRAANEQFF. V is TRBV7-9 and J is TRBJ2-1; D may be TRBD1 (6 bases). The CDR3 has 14 residues. V was trimmed by 1 base and J by 6 bases, leaving 10 bases between them. CDR1 and CDR2 (germline): SEHNR, FQNEAQ (reference sequence).

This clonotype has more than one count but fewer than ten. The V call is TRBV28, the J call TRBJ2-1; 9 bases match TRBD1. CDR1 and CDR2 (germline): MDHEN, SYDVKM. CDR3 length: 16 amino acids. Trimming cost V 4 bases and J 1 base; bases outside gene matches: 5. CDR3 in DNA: TGTGCCAGCAGTTGGGCGGGGACAGGGTCCTACAATGAGCAGTTCTTC. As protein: CASSWAGTGSYNEQFF.

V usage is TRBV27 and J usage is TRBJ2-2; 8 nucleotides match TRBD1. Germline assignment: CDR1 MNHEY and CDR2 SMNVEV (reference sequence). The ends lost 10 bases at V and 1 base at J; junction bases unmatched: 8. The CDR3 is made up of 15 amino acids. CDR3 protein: CATQGAHLNTGELFF. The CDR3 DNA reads TGTGCCACCCAGGGGGCACACCTGAACACCGGGGAGCTGTTTTTT.